These T cell receptor beta chains were read from a single sample in a study of control samples from healthy donors and cancer patients. Method: immunoSEQ multiplex PCR; TCRdb's copy keeps in-frame clones and lacks some. The sample records some 410,000 clones, 90% being singletons. The sequencing sample was made of PBMCs. The source of these receptors is a man in his forties with head and neck cancer. The conserved cysteine and the conserved F or W are not part of the CDR3 here.

length: 10
V: TRBV15
CDR3: ATSKSNQPQH

length: 14
V: TRBV5-1
CDR3: ASNPRGREGYNEQF

length: 14
V: TRBV11-2
CDR3: ASSLWSNTRSYEQY

length: 11
V: TRBV6-4
CDR3: ASSEKVNTEAF

length: 10
V: TRBV7-2
CDR3: ASSQMPYTQY

length: 11
V: TRBV6-6
CDR3: ASSSLSRDTQY

length: 18
V: TRBV23-1
CDR3: ASSQSSVGTIFSGANVLT

length: 10
V: TRBV29-1
CDR3: SVGTSTGELF

length: 11
V: TRBV27
CDR3: ASSLLRGGGYT

length: 12
V: TRBV4-2
CDR3: ASSQAGTLREQY

length: 11
V: TRBV27
CDR3: ASTTGNTGELF

length: 11
V: TRBV30
CDR3: AWSVLGGTEAF